These T cell receptor beta chains were read from a single sample in a study of cytomegalovirus exposure and HLA in healthy donors. The table came from immunoSEQ multiplex PCR; TCRdb's copy has only in-frame clones and leaves some out. The sample holds 150,000 to 200,000 clones; 80% to 85% are singletons and the top ten take about 0.24%. Sequenced material: PBMCs. These receptors originate from a boy aged 10-17 years in good health and CMV-seronegative. The conserved cysteine and the conserved F or W are not part of the CDR3 here. Part of the rows lack a size; the others show once, few, many or a class for expanded clones.

cdr3_aa: ASSQEGTGSRYNEQF
clone_size: .
v_call: TRBV4-2
j_call: TRBJ2-1

cdr3_aa: AWSEVDRGLF
clone_size: .
v_call: TRBV30
j_call: TRBJ1-4

cdr3_aa: ASSPGGRGHNEQF
clone_size: .
v_call: TRBV18
j_call: TRBJ2-1

cdr3_aa: ASSARSGTTGELF
clone_size: once
v_call: TRBV6-1
j_call: TRBJ2-2

cdr3_aa: ASSVDAGAPGELF
clone_size: .
v_call: TRBV9
j_call: TRBJ2-2

cdr3_aa: ATSSLRDRAPAF
clone_size: once
v_call: TRBV15
j_call: TRBJ1-1

cdr3_aa: ASSQETWTSGKSYEQY
clone_size: once
v_call: TRBV4-2
j_call: TRBJ2-7

cdr3_aa: ASSYRDRRQETQY
clone_size: .
v_call: TRBV5-1
j_call: TRBJ2-5

cdr3_aa: ASRNRGWEQF
clone_size: few
v_call: TRBV6-6
j_call: TRBJ2-1

cdr3_aa: ASPNRAGPNYGYT
clone_size: .
v_call: TRBV23-1
j_call: TRBJ1-2

cdr3_aa: ASSVRVGNTGELF
clone_size: .
v_call: TRBV5-8
j_call: TRBJ2-2

cdr3_aa: ASSLRNQMRWGSYEQY
clone_size: .
v_call: TRBV27
j_call: .

cdr3_aa: ASSFLDRGSTGELF
clone_size: .
v_call: TRBV7-9
j_call: TRBJ2-2

cdr3_aa: ASSGDRACPYEQY
clone_size: .
v_call: TRBV6-4
j_call: TRBJ2-7

cdr3_aa: ASSETGERNYGYT
clone_size: .
v_call: TRBV9
j_call: TRBJ1-2

cdr3_aa: ASSQQGSGYEQY
clone_size: .
v_call: TRBV5-1
j_call: TRBJ2-7

cdr3_aa: ASSVVTSGVDEQF
clone_size: .
v_call: TRBV9
j_call: TRBJ2-1

cdr3_aa: ASRLIYNEKLF
clone_size: .
v_call: TRBV11-2
j_call: TRBJ1-4

cdr3_aa: ASSLGVAGGYQPQH
clone_size: .
v_call: TRBV28
j_call: TRBJ1-5

cdr3_aa: ASSLPGGLEQY
clone_size: .
v_call: TRBV5-6
j_call: .

cdr3_aa: ASSYPQGAVGEQF
clone_size: few
v_call: TRBV7-9
j_call: TRBJ2-1

cdr3_aa: ARPEGGTIQY
clone_size: .
v_call: TRBV7-9
j_call: TRBJ2-4

cdr3_aa: ASGYPDLSPY
clone_size: .
v_call: TRBV12-5
j_call: TRBJ2-7

cdr3_aa: ASSLGTARVEQF
clone_size: .
v_call: TRBV7-3
j_call: TRBJ2-1

cdr3_aa: ASAETLGGGNQPQH
clone_size: .
v_call: TRBV19
j_call: TRBJ1-5

cdr3_aa: ASSLQGEAF
clone_size: .
v_call: TRBV13
j_call: TRBJ1-1

cdr3_aa: ASSPSPTGHPSF
clone_size: .
v_call: TRBV11-2
j_call: TRBJ2-1

cdr3_aa: ASSRFSSYEQY
clone_size: .
v_call: TRBV28
j_call: TRBJ2-7

cdr3_aa: ASSPLEAGGGSTDTQY
clone_size: once
v_call: TRBV18
j_call: TRBJ2-3

cdr3_aa: ASSRDTETQY
clone_size: .
v_call: TRBV7-9
j_call: TRBJ2-5

cdr3_aa: ASSLGAGGSYGYT
clone_size: .
v_call: TRBV5-1
j_call: TRBJ1-2

cdr3_aa: AWSGEGYQPQH
clone_size: few
v_call: TRBV30
j_call: TRBJ1-5

cdr3_aa: ASSWETGNEKLF
clone_size: .
v_call: TRBV7-8
j_call: TRBJ1-4

cdr3_aa: ASSDGASGYNEQF
clone_size: .
v_call: TRBV6-4
j_call: TRBJ2-1

cdr3_aa: ASSLDGGGQTQY
clone_size: .
v_call: TRBV5-1
j_call: TRBJ2-5

cdr3_aa: ASSLRAGGNSPLH
clone_size: .
v_call: TRBV11-3
j_call: TRBJ1-6

cdr3_aa: ASRIDRVAEAF
clone_size: few
v_call: TRBV2
j_call: TRBJ1-1

cdr3_aa: ASGGQVNTEAF
clone_size: .
v_call: TRBV6-1
j_call: TRBJ1-1

cdr3_aa: ASRGRDPQDTQY
clone_size: .
v_call: TRBV6-5
j_call: TRBJ2-3

cdr3_aa: ASSLGTGRYEQY
clone_size: .
v_call: TRBV28
j_call: TRBJ2-7

cdr3_aa: ASSPRTSGGYNEQF
clone_size: .
v_call: TRBV7-9
j_call: TRBJ2-1

cdr3_aa: ASSQEAPRNIQY
clone_size: once
v_call: TRBV4-1
j_call: TRBJ2-4

cdr3_aa: ASSIYLGGGQPQH
clone_size: .
v_call: TRBV6-5
j_call: TRBJ1-5

cdr3_aa: ASSSTMTSGIETQY
clone_size: .
v_call: TRBV13
j_call: TRBJ2-5

cdr3_aa: ASSSGLNTGELF
clone_size: once
v_call: TRBV7-2
j_call: TRBJ2-2

cdr3_aa: ASRTGADTQY
clone_size: once
v_call: TRBV5-1
j_call: TRBJ2-3

cdr3_aa: ASSLPGTLKHNEQF
clone_size: .
v_call: TRBV5-4
j_call: TRBJ2-1